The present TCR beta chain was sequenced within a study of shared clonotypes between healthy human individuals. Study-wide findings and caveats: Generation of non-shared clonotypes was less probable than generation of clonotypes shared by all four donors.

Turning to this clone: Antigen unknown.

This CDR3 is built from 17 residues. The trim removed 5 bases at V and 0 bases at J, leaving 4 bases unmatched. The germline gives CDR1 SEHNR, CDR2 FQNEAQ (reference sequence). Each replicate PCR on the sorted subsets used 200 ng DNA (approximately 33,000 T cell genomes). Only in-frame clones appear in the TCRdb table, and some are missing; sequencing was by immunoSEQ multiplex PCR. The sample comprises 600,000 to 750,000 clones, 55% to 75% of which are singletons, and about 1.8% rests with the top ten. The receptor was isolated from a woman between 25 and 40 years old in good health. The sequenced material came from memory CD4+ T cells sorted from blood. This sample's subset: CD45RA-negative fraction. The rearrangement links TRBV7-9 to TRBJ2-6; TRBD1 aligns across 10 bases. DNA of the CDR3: TGTGCCAGCAGCCTGGGACAGGGGCTCTCTGGGGCCAACGTCCTGACTTTC. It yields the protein CASSLGQGLSGANVLTF.